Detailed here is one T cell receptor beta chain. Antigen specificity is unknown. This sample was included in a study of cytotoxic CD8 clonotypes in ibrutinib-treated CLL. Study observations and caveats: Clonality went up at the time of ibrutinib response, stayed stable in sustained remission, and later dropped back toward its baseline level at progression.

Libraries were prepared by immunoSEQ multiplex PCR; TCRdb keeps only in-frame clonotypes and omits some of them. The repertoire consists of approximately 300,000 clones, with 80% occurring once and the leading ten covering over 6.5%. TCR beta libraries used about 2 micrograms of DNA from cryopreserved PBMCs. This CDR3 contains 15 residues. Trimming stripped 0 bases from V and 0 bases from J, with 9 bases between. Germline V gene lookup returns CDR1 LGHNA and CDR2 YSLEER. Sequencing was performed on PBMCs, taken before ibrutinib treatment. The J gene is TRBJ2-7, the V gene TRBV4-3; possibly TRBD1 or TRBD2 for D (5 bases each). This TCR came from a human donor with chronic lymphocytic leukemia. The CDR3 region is CASSQDWGNSYEQYF. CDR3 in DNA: TGCGCCAGCAGCCAAGATTGGGGGAACTCCTACGAGCAGTACTTC.